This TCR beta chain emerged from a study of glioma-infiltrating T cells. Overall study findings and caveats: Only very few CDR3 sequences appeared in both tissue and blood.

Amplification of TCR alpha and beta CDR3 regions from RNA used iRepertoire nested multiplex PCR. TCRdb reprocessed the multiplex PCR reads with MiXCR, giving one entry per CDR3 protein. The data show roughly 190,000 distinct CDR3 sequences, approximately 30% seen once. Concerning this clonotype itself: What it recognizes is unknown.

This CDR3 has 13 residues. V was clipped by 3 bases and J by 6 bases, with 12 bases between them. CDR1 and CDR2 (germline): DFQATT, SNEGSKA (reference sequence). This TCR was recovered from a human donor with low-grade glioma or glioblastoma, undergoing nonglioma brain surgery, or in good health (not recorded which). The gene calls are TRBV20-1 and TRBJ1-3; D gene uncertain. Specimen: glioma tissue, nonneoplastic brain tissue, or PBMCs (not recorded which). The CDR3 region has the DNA TGCAGTGCTAGTTACATGTGTGAAAACACCATATATTTT. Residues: CSASYMCENTIYF.